This T cell receptor (beta chain) was recorded in a study of T cells after yellow fever vaccination. Across the whole study: SMART-Seq v4 Ultra Low Input prepared libraries from low-cell fractions. Study-level results: Reappearance after the booster was observed for most primary-vaccination clones (about 96% CD4, less than 90% CD8). Abundant clonotypes (contaminants from the bulk population) could be present in FACS-sorted repertoires.

The CDR3 consists of 15 residues. The V end was cut by 4 bases, the J end by 5 bases, with 17 bases between. Germline V gives CDR1 PRHDT, CDR2 FYEKMQ (reference sequence). Researchers made TCR cDNA using 5'RACE template switching, and this step added a universal primer site and UMIs. TCRdb reprocessed the 5' RACE reads with MiXCR, giving one entry per CDR3 protein. The sample shows 450,000 to 550,000 distinct CDR3 sequences, 21% of them seen only once. This clonotype has more than one count but fewer than ten. What it recognizes is unknown. This receptor was identified in a young man who received the YFV17D yellow fever vaccine. Specimen: PBMCs, collected less than 25 days after the first yellow fever vaccination. The chain combines TRBV13 with TRBJ2-5; D possibly corresponds to TRBD2 (5 bases). The CDR3 here is CASSSPSGSGETQYF. CDR3 nucleotide sequence: TGTGCCAGCAGCTCCCCCTCGGGGTCTGGGGAGACCCAGTACTTC.